The T cell receptor (beta chain) described here comes from a study of T cell clones after liver transplantation. Study-wide context: Subjects received no induction therapy and standard immunosuppression until randomization at 12-24 months post-transplant.

Data came from immunoSEQ multiplex PCR; TCRdb stores just in-frame clones and leaves some out. In the table there are over 60,000 clones, 80% of which are singletons. Unmatched junction bases numbered 6, after V lost 4 bases and J lost 0 bases. Germline CDR1 SGHNT, CDR2 YYREEE (reference sequence). The CDR3 loop spans 15 amino acids. This specimen consisted of CD4+ T cells from blood, obtained before liver transplant. This receptor was taken from a human donor who received a liver transplant. This sequence joins TRBV5-4 and TRBJ2-7, with 8 bases fitting TRBD1. CDR3 DNA sequence: TGTGCCAGCAGCCCGGGACAGGACAGCTCCTACGAGCAGTACTTC. Translation gives CASSPGQDSSYEQYF.